The 30 T cell receptor beta chains given below trace back to one sample, sequenced in a study of tissue T cells after allogeneic stem cell transplantation. The protocol was immunoSEQ multiplex PCR, while the TCRdb copy is restricted to in-frame clones and leaves out a portion. The sample has more than 45,000 clones, about three quarters seen once. The specimen was sorted cells pooled from one or two spleens. The receptors originated from a pool of C57BL/6 mice in good health.

As to this clone: The listed genes are named as in mouse. The CDR3 region is CAWSRDRGNTGQLYF. CDR3 bases read: TGTGCCTGGAGTCGGGACAGGGGAAACACCGGGCAGCTCTAC. The chain couples TRBV31 to TRBJ2-2; 10 bases fit TRBD1. The DNA ends 1 residue before the CDR3 does, and the rest of the CDR3 is filled in from the germline J gene. The CDR3 is made up of 15 amino acids. CDR1 is GKSSPN, CDR2 SITVG, per germline. V lost 1 base, J lost 1 base, and 0 bases stayed unmatched.

This clone was detected once. Mouse names are used for the genes. The read terminates 1 residue before the CDR3 end, so the remaining end is supplied by the germline J gene. V gene TRBV1 combines with J gene TRBJ2-1, with D tentatively TRBD1 (6 bases). This CDR3 is built from 13 residues. Trimming pared 6 bases from V and 3 bases from J, leaving 9 bases between. Germline values: CDR1 NSQYPW, CDR2 LRSPGD (reference sequence). The CDR3 spells CTCRGTIYAEQFF. The sequenced CDR3 bases are TGCACCTGCAGGGGGACAATCTATGCTGAGCAGTTC.

This clone appeared a few times. Gene names refer to mouse genes. The CDR3 end is not reached by the read, which stops 1 residue before it; the germline J gene fills it in. This chain joins TRBV2 and TRBJ2-7, with TRBD2 matching over 8 bases. The germline V gene has CDR1 LGHNA and CDR2 YSYQKL. CDR3 size: 13 residues. V lost 0 bases, J lost 5 bases, and 0 bases stayed unmatched. The CDR3 spells CASSQDGGDEQYF. CDR3 bases read: TGTGCCAGCAGCCAAGATGGGGGGGATGAACAGTAC.

A note on this clone: Gene names and germline match the mouse. The read ends 1 residue early relative to the CDR3; the germline J gene fills the gap. This chain links TRBV26 with TRBJ2-3, with D unclear. Looked up from germline, CDR1 is KGHPV and CDR2 is FQNQEV (reference sequence). CDR3 length equals 13 residues. The V end lost 2 bases, the J end lost 4 bases, and 7 bases lay between the germline ends. The CDR3 protein is CASSLGQTETLYF. Partial CDR3 DNA: TGTGCCAGCAGTCTGGGCCAAACAGAAACGCTGTAT. Looking up the rest from reference TRBV26 and TRBJ2-3 gives the full variable domain: NSKVIQTPRYLVKGQGQKAKMRCIPEKGHPVVFWYQQNKNNEFKFLINFQNQEVLQQIDMTEKRFSAECPSNSPCSLEIQSSEAGDSALYLCASSLGQTETLYFGSGTRLTVL.

In the case of this clone: Mouse gene names apply. With the read ending 1 residue before the CDR3 end, the germline J gene is used to fill in that end. The gene calls are TRBV19 and TRBJ1-2; 11 bases match TRBD1. Germline V lookup: CDR1 FNHDT, CDR2 SITEND (reference sequence). The J segment lost 5 bases and the V segment lost 3 bases, leaving 6 bases of the junction unmatched. The length of the CDR3 is 15 residues. The sequenced CDR3 bases are TGTGCCAGCAGTACCGGGACAGGGGGACGGTCCGACTACACC. Protein sequence: CASSTGTGGRSDYT. The entire CDR3 protein reads CASSTGTGGRSDYTF.

With regard to this clone: Gene names are mouse gene names. Read coverage stops 1 residue before the CDR3 terminus; the germline J gene supplies the remainder. The chain joins TRBV1 to TRBJ2-7; TRBD1 matches at 7 bases. From germline, CDR1 is NSQYPW and CDR2 LRSPGD (reference sequence). The length of the CDR3 is 15 residues. V trimming: 0 bases; J trimming: 4 bases; junction bases outside the gene matches: 6. CDR3 protein: CTCSAEGRGRYEQYF. The sequenced CDR3 bases are TGCACCTGCAGTGCAGAAGGCAGGGGGAGATATGAACAGTAC.

As to this clone: The gene names here belong to mouse. The read terminates 1 residue before the CDR3 end, so the remaining end is supplied by the germline J gene. The V and J genes are TRBV19 and TRBJ2-3; 7 positions match TRBD2. After removal of 4 bases from V and 6 bases from J, the junction contained 2 bases not matched to a gene. This CDR3 region has 12 residues. From germline, CDR1 is FNHDT and CDR2 SITEND (reference sequence). Incomplete CDR3 DNA: TGTGCCAGCAGTCTGACTGGGGAAACGCTGTAT. Protein sequence: CASSLTGETLY. The complete CDR3 sequence is CASSLTGETLYF. The whole variable domain, remainder taken from reference TRBV19 and TRBJ2-3, is GGIITQTPKFLIGQEGQKLTLKCQQNFNHDTMYWYRQDSGKGLRLIYYSITENDLQKGDLSEGYDASREKKSSFSLTVTSAQKNEMAVFLCASSLTGETLYFGSGTRLTVL.

In regard to this clone: Mouse names are used for the genes. The read gets to within 1 residue of the CDR3 end, and the germline J gene fills in the rest. The chain combines TRBV31 with TRBJ2-1; D perhaps matches TRBD1 (6 bases). Germline loops: CDR1 GKSSPN, CDR2 SITVG. CDR3 length: 14 amino acids. Trimming removed 3 bases at V and 0 bases at J, with 9 bases between. CDR3 sequence reads: CAWSPGHNYAEQFF. The sequenced part of the CDR3 DNA is TGTGCCTGGAGCCCGGGACATAACTATGCTGAGCAGTTC.

A word on this clone: The gene names given are mouse names. The read terminates 1 residue ahead of where the CDR3 ends, so the germline J gene completes it. This sequence joins TRBV14 and TRBJ1-4; 9 bases map to TRBD1. The CDR3 is made up of 15 amino acids. In germline, CDR1 is SGHDT, CDR2 FRDEAV. J was trimmed by 4 bases and V by 0 bases; bases with no gene match: 1. The sequenced part of the CDR3 DNA is TGTGCCAGCAGTTTCTGGGACAGGGTCAACGAAAGATTATTT. This gives the protein CASSFWDRVNERLF. The entire CDR3 protein is CASSFWDRVNERLFF. The entire variable domain, with the rest obtained from reference TRBV14 and TRBJ1-4, is as follows: EAGVTQSPRYAVLQEGQAVSFWCDPISGHDTLYWYQQPRDQGPQLLVYFRDEAVIDNSQLPSDRFSAVRPKGTNSTLKIQSAKQGDTATYLCASSFWDRVNERLFFGHGTKLSVL.

This clone was seen just once. Gene labels here are mouse ones. The sequence runs out 1 residue before the end of the CDR3; the remainder is reconstructed from the germline J gene. The rearrangement joins TRBV14 to TRBJ2-4, with 8 bases identical to TRBD2. CDR1 and CDR2 from the germline V gene are SGHDT and FRDEAV. The CDR3 is made up of 14 amino acids. The J segment lost 1 base and the V segment lost 4 bases, leaving 2 bases of the junction unmatched. The CDR3 bases that were read are TGTGCCAGCAGTCCGGACTGGGGTCAAAACACCTTGTAC. Amino acids: CASSPDWGQNTLY. The CDR3 reads in full as CASSPDWGQNTLYF.

About this clone: Gene and germline names: mouse. The DNA ends 1 residue before the CDR3 does, and the rest of the CDR3 is filled in from the germline J gene. The J gene is TRBJ1-1, the V gene TRBV29; D uncertain. CDR3 length: 11 amino acids. V lost 8 bases to trimming and J lost 1 base, with 5 bases between them. Germline V gene lookup returns CDR1 MSHET and CDR2 SYDVDS. This CDR3 reads CASSQNTEVFF. The sequenced part of the CDR3 DNA is TGTGCTAGCTCGCAAAACACAGAAGTCTTC.

This clone showed up just a few times. Gene names are mouse gene names. The CDR3 end lies 1 residue beyond the end of the read and is filled in from the germline J gene. The J gene is TRBJ2-7, the V gene TRBV4, with 7 bases lining up with TRBD2. V dropped 5 bases and J dropped 4; count of bases not matched to a gene: 2. The CDR3 extends over 12 amino acids. Germline V gives CDR1 LGHDT, CDR2 YNNKQL (reference sequence). CDR3 amino acids: CASSPLGYEQYF. CDR3 bases read: TGTGCCAGCAGCCCACTGGGGTATGAACAGTAC.

About this clone: The germline and genes are mouse ones. The CDR3 protein is CTCSARDRGRGNQAPLF. The part of the CDR3 DNA that was read is TGCACCTGCAGTGCCCGGGACAGGGGGCGAGGCAACCAGGCTCCGCTT. The genes are TRBV1 and TRBJ1-5; 12 nucleotides align to TRBD1. The read gets to within 1 residue of the CDR3 end, and the germline J gene fills in the rest. Looked up from germline, CDR1 is NSQYPW and CDR2 is LRSPGD (reference sequence). The CDR3 runs 17 residues. V dropped 3 bases and J dropped 3; count of bases not matched to a gene: 6.

This clone was counted a single time. The genes are named according to mouse. The chain's CDR3 is CASGDSQGADTEVFF. CDR3 bases read: TGTGCCAGCGGTGACTCACAGGGGGCGGACACAGAAGTCTTC. J is TRBJ1-1 and V is TRBV13-2, with 9 bases matching TRBD1. The CDR3 end is not reached by the read, which stops 1 residue before it; the germline J gene fills it in. V lost 2 bases and J lost 3; bases outside the gene matches: 5. Germline V gene data show CDR1 as NNHNN and CDR2 as SYGAGS (reference sequence). This CDR3 region has 15 residues.

Comment on this clone: Mouse germline and gene names are used. Read sequence stops 1 residue before the CDR3 end, and the germline J gene provides the missing end. The chain carries TRBV1 and TRBJ1-4; a weak D match, TRBD1 (6 bases). The germline CDR1 and CDR2 sequences are NSQYPW and LRSPGD (reference sequence). V was shortened by 3 bases and J by 4 bases, with 9 bases between the two germline ends. The CDR3 has 14 residues. This chain's CDR3 is CTCSAGDNNERLFF. The CDR3 bases that were read are TGCACCTGCAGTGCGGGGGACAACAACGAAAGATTATTT. The full variable domain, its missing parts supplied by reference TRBV1 and TRBJ1-4, is VTLLEQNPRWRLVPRGQAVNLRCILKNSQYPWMSWYQQDLQKQLQWLFTLRSPGDKEVKSLPGADYLATRVTDTELRLQVANMSQGRTLYCTCSAGDNNERLFFGHGTKLSVL.

A remark on this clone: Gene names are the mouse ones. Incomplete CDR3 DNA: TGTGCCAGCAGCCATCGACTGGGCCAAGACACCCAGTAC. Protein: CASSHRLGQDTQY. The complete CDR3 protein is CASSHRLGQDTQYF. The chain has TRBV5 and TRBJ2-5; 7 bases fit TRBD2. The read terminates 1 residue before the CDR3 end, so the remaining end is supplied by the germline J gene. CDR1 is LGHNA, CDR2 YNLKQL, per germline (reference sequence). This CDR3 is 14 amino acids long. Trimming cost V 3 bases and J 2 bases; bases outside gene matches: 2.

In regard to this clone: Gene names refer to mouse genes. Coverage ceases 1 residue before the CDR3 finishes, and the germline J gene fills in the end. V usage is TRBV5 and J usage is TRBJ2-2; D gene ambiguous. CDR1 and CDR2 (germline): LGHNA, YNLKQL (reference sequence). The CDR3 is 13 residues long. V was trimmed by 3 bases and J by 4 bases, leaving 6 bases between them. CDR3 residues: CASSQRATGQLYF. The sequenced CDR3 bases are TGTGCCAGCAGCCAGAGGGCCACCGGGCAGCTCTAC.

In the case of this clone: These gene names are mouse names. The read gets to within 1 residue of the CDR3 end, and the germline J gene fills in the rest. V is TRBV23 and J is TRBJ2-1. The germline V gene has CDR1 KGHTA and CDR2 FQNQQP. There are 13 residues in the CDR3. The part of the CDR3 DNA that was read is TGCTCCAGCAGGCACCTTAACTATGCTGAGCAGTTC. The encoded protein is CSSRHLNYAEQF. Given in full, the CDR3 is CSSRHLNYAEQFF.

This clone has only one observation. Gene names are the mouse ones. Coverage ceases 1 residue before the CDR3 finishes, and the germline J gene fills in the end. The sample holds other DNA sequences that translate to the same CDR3. The rearrangement joins TRBV13-1 to TRBJ2-4, with 7 bases that match TRBD2. Germline CDR1 is NSHNY and CDR2 is SYGAGN. The CDR3 has 14 amino acids. Trimming took 1 base from V and 1 from J; bases not matched to a gene: 0. The part of the CDR3 DNA that was read is TGTGCCAGCAGTGATTGGGGGGGTCAAAACACCTTGTAC. Its protein product is CASSDWGGQNTLY. The entire CDR3 reads CASSDWGGQNTLYF.

Turning to this clone: Germline and genes here are mouse. The CDR3 goes on 1 residue after the read ends, and that part is filled in from the germline J gene. The gene calls are TRBV24 and TRBJ2-1, with D tentatively TRBD1 (5 bases). Between the trimmed V and J ends, which lost 1 base and 1 base, there was a span of 8 bases. Germline V gene data show CDR1 as KGHTA and CDR2 as FRNEEI. The CDR3 length is 15 residues. The CDR3 spells CASSLCGQNYAEQFF. The sequenced CDR3 bases are TGTGCCAGCAGTCTGTGCGGACAAAACTATGCTGAGCAGTTC.

A note on this clone: Mouse gene names and germline throughout. The CDR3 goes on 1 residue after the read ends, and that part is filled in from the germline J gene. The rearrangement joins TRBV13-2 to TRBJ1-2; 7 bases agree with TRBD1. The CDR3 contains 13 residues. The ends lost 3 bases at V and 3 bases at J; junction bases unmatched: 2. Per germline, CDR1 NNHNN and CDR2 SYGAGS (reference sequence). The sequenced part of the CDR3 DNA is TGTGCCAGCGGTGGACAGGGCGACTCCGACTACACC. Its protein product is CASGGQGDSDYT. Given in full, the CDR3 is CASGGQGDSDYTF.

About this clone itself: The genes and germline here are from mouse. Read data end 1 residue before the CDR3 end; the end is taken from the germline J gene. The chain links TRBV5 to TRBJ2-5; TRBD2 is a possible D gene (5 bases). This CDR3 contains 15 residues. V lost 0 bases and J lost 0, with 7 bases in between. Germline loops: CDR1 LGHNA, CDR2 YNLKQL (reference sequence). The CDR3 is CASSQDLGNQDTQYF. CDR3 bases read: TGTGCCAGCAGCCAAGATCTGGGAAACCAAGACACCCAGTAC.

Details on this clone: Here the gene names and germline are mouse. The read is 1 residue too short to cover the CDR3 end, so that end is filled in from the germline J gene. J is TRBJ2-5 and V is TRBV3; 10 bases map to TRBD1. Germline V gene data show CDR1 as SNHLY and CDR2 as FYNGKV (reference sequence). The CDR3 spans 13 residues. After removal of 5 bases from V and 6 bases from J, the junction contained 2 bases not matched to a gene. CDR3 sequence reads: CASSRTGGDTQYF. The covered CDR3 bases are TGTGCCAGCAGCCGGACAGGGGGGGACACCCAGTAC.

About this clone: Genes and germline come from the mouse. The CDR3 end lies 1 residue beyond the end of the read and is filled in from the germline J gene. J is TRBJ2-4 and V is TRBV2, with D perhaps matching TRBD1 (6 bases). Trimming took 0 bases from V and 6 from J, leaving 10 bases between them. CDR1 and CDR2 from the germline V gene are LGHNA and YSYQKL. CDR3 length equals 14 residues. Incomplete CDR3 DNA: TGTGCCAGCAGCCAAGATCAGGGGAAGAACACCTTGTAC. Translating gives CASSQDQGKNTLY. The entire CDR3 sequence reads CASSQDQGKNTLYF.

A word on this clone: The gene symbols are mouse symbols. The CDR3 is cut off 1 residue early in the read; its end comes from the germline J gene. V usage is TRBV15 and J usage is TRBJ2-3, with 7 bases matching TRBD2. Germline V lookup: CDR1 SGHND, CDR2 FRSKSL. CDR3 length: 13 amino acids. V was clipped by 7 bases and J by 3 bases; unmatched bases: 4. The covered CDR3 bases are TGTGCCAGCAATCCGGGACTGGCAGAAACGCTGTAT. Its protein product is CASNPGLAETLY. The complete CDR3 reads CASNPGLAETLYF.

In regard to this clone: Gene and germline names: mouse. The CDR3 end falls 1 residue outside the read, so it is completed with the germline J gene. The rearrangement uses TRBV13-3 and TRBJ2-4; 10 nucleotides agree with TRBD1. CDR1 and CDR2 from the germline V gene are NNHDY and SYVADS. V shed 4 bases, J shed 3 bases, and the junction held 2 bases outside the gene matches. The CDR3 has 14 residues. The CDR3 here is CASSPGQGQNTLYF. Incomplete CDR3 DNA: TGTGCCAGCAGTCCGGGACAGGGGCAAAACACCTTGTAC.

This clone was found once. Mouse germline and gene names are used. Partial CDR3 DNA: TGTGCCAGCAGCTTCACTGGGGGGGCCCCCTATGAACAGTAC. Amino acid sequence: CASSFTGGAPYEQY. The whole CDR3 protein is CASSFTGGAPYEQYF. The J gene is TRBJ2-7, the V gene TRBV3, with TRBD2 identical over 11 bases. The CDR3 end is not reached by the read, which stops 1 residue before it; the germline J gene fills it in. The CDR3 loop spans 15 amino acids. V lost 3 bases and J lost 2; bases outside the gene matches: 3. From germline, CDR1 is SNHLY and CDR2 FYNGKV (reference sequence).

On this clone itself: The gene symbols are mouse symbols. The read finishes 1 residue shy of the CDR3 end, and the germline J gene is used to complete it. Other DNA sequences from this sample encode an identical CDR3 as well. V usage is TRBV13-2 and J usage is TRBJ1-4, with D perhaps TRBD1 (5 bases). CDR1 NNHNN and CDR2 SYGAGS come from the germline V gene (reference sequence). The CDR3 covers 15 residues. Trimming pared 0 bases from V and 3 bases from J, leaving 9 bases between. The sequenced part of the CDR3 DNA is TGTGCCAGCGGTGATGCAGGGACTCCCAACGAAAGATTATTT. Protein product: CASGDAGTPNERLF. In full, the CDR3 is CASGDAGTPNERLFF.

Regarding this clone: Genes and germline come from the mouse. The read halts 1 residue ahead of the CDR3 end, with the missing end drawn from the germline J gene. V usage is TRBV16 and J usage is TRBJ2-5, with 7 positions matching TRBD1. Losses at the gene ends were 3 bases for V and 0 bases for J; bases not matched to a gene: 12. In germline, CDR1 is SGHSA, CDR2 FRNQAP. This CDR3 comprises 18 residues. The covered CDR3 bases are TGTGCAAGCAGCTTCCACAGGGGAGGGGAATTTAACCAAGACACCCAGTAC. It codes for CASSFHRGGEFNQDTQY. The full CDR3 protein is CASSFHRGGEFNQDTQYF.

Notes on this clone: All gene names here are mouse names. The read gets to within 1 residue of the CDR3 end, and the germline J gene fills in the rest. J is TRBJ2-5 and V is TRBV20, with 7 bases lining up with TRBD2. V lost 1 base and J lost 0; bases outside the gene matches: 7. CDR1 and CDR2 (germline): GFQATS, STVNSAI. The CDR3 runs 16 residues. CDR3 loop: CGARGAWGINQDTQYF. The part of the CDR3 DNA that was read is TGTGGTGCTAGGGGGGCCTGGGGGATTAACCAAGACACCCAGTAC.